A single sample gave rise to the 16 T cell receptor beta chains below, sequenced in a study of STAT5B mutations in CD4+ large granular lymphocyte leukemia. Assay: immunoSEQ multiplex PCR; the TCRdb copy retains only in-frame clones and omits some. Among about 20,000 clones, 78% were seen once, and the ten largest hold 0.4% to 0.45%. Material: CD4+ T cells from blood buffy coats. The receptors were gathered from a human donor in good health.

This clone turned up a few times. The rearrangement uses TRBV4-2 and TRBJ1-5; D is possibly TRBD1 (5 bases). The CDR3 runs to 16 residues. Germline-derived CDR1 and CDR2 are LGHNA and YNFKEQ. V lost 4 bases to trimming and J lost 1 base, with 14 bases between them. The CDR3 here is CASSRTGGSSNQPQHF. CDR3 DNA: TGTGCCAGCAGCCGAACGGGGGGATCAAGCAATCAGCCCCAGCATTTT.

This rearrangement joins TRBV6-5 to TRBJ2-7, with D perhaps TRBD1 (5 bases). This CDR3 has 14 amino acids. Germline V gene sequence: CDR1 MNHEY, CDR2 SVGAGI. V was cut by 2 bases and J by 7 bases, with 15 bases left in between. The CDR3 reads CASSYGAGNGEQYF. DNA of the CDR3: TGTGCCAGCAGTTACGGCGCAGGGAACGGGGAGCAGTACTTC.

The rearrangement links TRBV7-2 to TRBJ2-1, with TRBD2 identical over 8 bases. The trim removed 3 bases at V and 7 bases at J, leaving 11 bases unmatched. Per germline, CDR1 SGHTA and CDR2 FQGNSA. The CDR3 runs to 16 residues. The chain's CDR3 is CASSFAGVAGINEQFF. In nucleotides, the CDR3 is TGTGCCAGCAGCTTCGCGGGGGTAGCGGGGATAAATGAGCAGTTCTTC.

This rearrangement joins TRBV4-2 to TRBJ1-1, with D possibly TRBD1 on 5 matching bases. Trimming removed 7 bases from V and 2 bases from J, with 17 bases in between. Germline V gives CDR1 LGHNA, CDR2 YNFKEQ. This CDR3 region has 15 residues. CDR3 protein: CASTRDFRPNTEAFF. In DNA form, the CDR3 reads TGTGCCAGCACCCGGGACTTCCGACCCAACACTGAAGCTTTCTTT.

The chain combines TRBV5-1 with TRBJ1-4, with TRBD1 identical over 8 bases. Losses at the gene ends were 7 bases for V and 1 base for J; bases not matched to a gene: 0. The CDR3 is made up of 13 amino acids. CDR1 and CDR2 (germline): SGHRS, YFSETQ. In DNA, the CDR3 is TGCGCCAGCGGACAGGGAACTAATGAAAAACTGTTTTTT. Translation gives CASGQGTNEKLFF.

The chain links TRBV27 to TRBJ1-5, with 9 bases that match TRBD1. The germline V gene has CDR1 MNHEY and CDR2 SMNVEV (reference sequence). The junction had 0 bases not matched to a gene; V was cut back by 4 bases and J by 5 bases. The CDR3 sequence is 13 residues long. This CDR3 is CASSWDRDQPQHF. The CDR3 DNA reads TGTGCCAGCAGTTGGGACAGGGATCAGCCCCAGCATTTT.

The CDR3 spells CASSYRDGYGYTF. As DNA, the CDR3 is TGTGCCAGCAGCTACCGGGACGGCTATGGCTACACCTTC. The chain employs TRBV7-9 and TRBJ1-2; TRBD1 is a possible D gene (5 bases). V was cut by 4 bases and J by 4 bases, with 10 bases left in between. This CDR3 has 13 residues. From germline, CDR1 is SEHNR and CDR2 FQNEAQ (reference sequence).

This clone was observed a single time. V gene TRBV14 combines with J gene TRBJ2-1; TRBD2 aligns across 13 bases. The CDR3 covers 16 residues. Per germline, CDR1 SGHDN and CDR2 FVKESK. With 0 bases clipped from V and 6 bases from J, the junction kept 2 bases outside the gene matches. CDR3 protein: CASSQDRTSGSNEQFF. The CDR3 DNA sequence: TGTGCCAGCAGCCAAGATAGGACTAGCGGGAGCAATGAGCAGTTCTTC.

The chain links TRBV27 to TRBJ2-1; 11 bases line up with TRBD2. The V and J ends lost 4 bases and 9 bases, in that order; junction bases with no gene match: 8. This CDR3 contains 15 residues. CDR1 and CDR2 from the germline V gene are MNHEY and SMNVEV (reference sequence). The CDR3 DNA sequence: TGTGCCAGCAGTTCACTAGCGGGAGCCTTTGGTGAGCAGTTCTTC. The encoded protein is CASSSLAGAFGEQFF.

V usage is TRBV7-9 and J usage is TRBJ2-2; D is unresolved. CDR3 length: 13 amino acids. Germline V gene data show CDR1 as SEHNR and CDR2 as FQNEAQ (reference sequence). V was pared by 2 bases and J by 3 bases, with 4 bases between. CDR3 DNA sequence: TGTGCCAGCAGCTTACAGCACACCGGGGAGCTGTTTTTT. Protein: CASSLQHTGELFF.

This sequence joins TRBV7-2 and TRBJ1-1; the D gene is possibly TRBD1 (5 bases). V shed 4 bases and J shed 5 bases, with 11 bases lying between them. CDR3 length: 13 residues. Germline assignment: CDR1 SGHTA and CDR2 FQGNSA. The CDR3 nucleotides read TGTGCCAGCAGCTCAGGGTTAGTGACTGAAGCTTTCTTT. Translation: CASSSGLVTEAFF.

V is TRBV6-1 and J is TRBJ1-4, with D possibly being TRBD1 (5 bases). V was shortened by 4 bases and J by 7 bases, with 13 bases between the two germline ends. Germline CDR1 reads MNHNS; CDR2 reads SASEGT. The length of the CDR3 is 14 residues. CDR3 DNA sequence: TGTGCCAGCAGTGTCGGGGCTTGGGGTGAAAAACTGTTTTTT. The encoded protein is CASSVGAWGEKLFF.

This clone was counted a single time. The rearrangement links TRBV4-1 to TRBJ2-1; 14 positions match TRBD2. J was trimmed by 2 bases and V by 1 base; bases with no gene match: 4. This CDR3 is built from 18 residues. CDR1 and CDR2 from the germline V gene are MGHRA and YSYEKL. CDR3 sequence (DNA): TGCGCCAGCAGCCAAGGACTAGCGGGGGGGCTGGCCTACAATGAGCAGTTCTTC. It codes for CASSQGLAGGLAYNEQFF.

The J gene is TRBJ1-5, the V gene TRBV14; D unclear. CDR1 and CDR2 from the germline V gene are SGHDN and FVKESK. V lost 4 bases and J 0 bases, leaving 4 bases between the germline ends. CDR3 size: 13 residues. CDR3: CASSPDSNQPQHF. CDR3 DNA sequence: TGTGCCAGCAGCCCAGATAGCAATCAGCCCCAGCATTTT.

The V gene is TRBV6-4, the J gene TRBJ2-1; 7 bases line up with TRBD2. With 2 bases clipped from V and 1 base from J, the junction kept 5 bases outside the gene matches. The CDR3 contains 16 residues. CDR1 is MRHNA, CDR2 SNTAGT, per germline. For the CDR3, the DNA is TGTGCCAGCAGTGACCTCTCGGGGGGTTCCTACAATGAGCAGTTCTTC. Protein product: CASSDLSGGSYNEQFF.

This chain links TRBV28 with TRBJ2-7, with 11 bases lining up with TRBD1. The germline V gene has CDR1 MDHEN and CDR2 SYDVKM. The CDR3 has 15 amino acids. Losses at the gene ends were 5 bases for V and 6 bases for J; bases not matched to a gene: 9. The CDR3: CASSPPGGQGGEQYF. The CDR3 DNA follows: TGTGCCAGCAGTCCACCCGGGGGACAGGGGGGCGAGCAGTACTTC.